This TCR beta chain was captured by sequencing in a study of blood T cell repertoires in COVID-19. Per germline, CDR1 LNHDA and CDR2 SQIVND (reference sequence). V was cut by 5 bases and J by 2 bases, with 11 bases left in between. The CDR3 covers 14 residues. The assay was immunoSEQ multiplex PCR, and TCRdb's table has in-frame clones only and misses some. The profile shows some 230,000 clones, roughly 80% of them singletons. Material: PBMCs or T cells enriched from blood (not recorded which). The sequence was obtained from a woman aged 40 to 49 with acute COVID-19. V and J are TRBV19 and TRBJ2-3, with a possible D match to TRBD1 (6 bases). DNA of the CDR3: TGTGCCAGTAGTCCTGGACAGCCCACAGATACGCAGTATTTT. Its translation: CASSPGQPTDTQYF.